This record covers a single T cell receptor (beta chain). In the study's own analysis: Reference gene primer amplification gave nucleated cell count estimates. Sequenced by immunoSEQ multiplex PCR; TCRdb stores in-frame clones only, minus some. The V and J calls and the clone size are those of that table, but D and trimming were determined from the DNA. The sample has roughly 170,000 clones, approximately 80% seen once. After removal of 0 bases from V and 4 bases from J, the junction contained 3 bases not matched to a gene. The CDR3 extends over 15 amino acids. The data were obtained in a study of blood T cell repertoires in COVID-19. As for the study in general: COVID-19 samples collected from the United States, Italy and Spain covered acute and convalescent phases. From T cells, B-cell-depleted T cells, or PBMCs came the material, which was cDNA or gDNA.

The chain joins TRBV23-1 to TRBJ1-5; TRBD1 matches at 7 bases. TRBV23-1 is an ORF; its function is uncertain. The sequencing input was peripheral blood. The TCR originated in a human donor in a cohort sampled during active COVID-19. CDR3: CASSQSSGGNQPQHF. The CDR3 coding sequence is TGCGCCAGCAGTCAATCTTCAGGGGGGAATCAGCCCCAGCATTTT.